This T cell receptor (beta chain) is from a study of Ad26.COV2.S vaccination and SARS-CoV-2 variants. As for the study in general: The trial was COV1001 and the donor's arm was Ad26.COV2.S. Administration of Ad26.COV2.S was intramuscular, either once or twice 56 days apart. Study results and limitations: Vaccinated and placebo-treated recipients had similar non-spike TCR breadth. From the TCR breadth and depth analyses, total T cell responses may have been underestimated.

TCRdb keeps only in-frame clones here, not all; method: immunoSEQ multiplex PCR. The table shows 380,000 or so clones, with around nine tenths occurring only once. Per germline, CDR1 SGDLS and CDR2 YYNGEE. Deletions cut 2 bases from V and 5 bases from J, with 16 bases between. The CDR3 sequence is 15 residues long. Noted treatment: roughly 19 received Ad26.COV2.S at low or high dose, single or two shots; 5 received placebo; per-sample allocation not given. All samples were drawn on day 63, counting from the first vaccine or placebo injection. Details on this clone: Its specificity is not known.

The sample consisted of peripheral blood, taken in a trial of Ad26.COV2.S vaccine versus placebo. The chain couples TRBV9 to TRBJ2-5; tentative D call: TRBD2 (7 bases). The clonotype comes from a person aged 18 to 65 who received the Ad26.COV2.S COVID-19 vaccine or a placebo. The CDR3 here is CASSVAGAWTETQYF. As DNA, the CDR3 is TGTGCCAGCAGCGTTGCGGGGGCGTGGACGGAGACCCAGTACTTC.